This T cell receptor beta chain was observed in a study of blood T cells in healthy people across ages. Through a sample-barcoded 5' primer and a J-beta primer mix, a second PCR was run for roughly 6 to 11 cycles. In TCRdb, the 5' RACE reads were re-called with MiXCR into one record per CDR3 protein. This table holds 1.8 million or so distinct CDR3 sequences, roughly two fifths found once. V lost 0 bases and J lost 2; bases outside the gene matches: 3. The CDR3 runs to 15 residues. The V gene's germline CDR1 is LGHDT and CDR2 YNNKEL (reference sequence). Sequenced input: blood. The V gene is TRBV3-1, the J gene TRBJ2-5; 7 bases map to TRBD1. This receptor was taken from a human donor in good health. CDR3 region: CASSQEWGQQETQYF. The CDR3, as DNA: TGTGCCAGCAGCCAAGAGTGGGGACAGCAAGAGACCCAGTACTTC.